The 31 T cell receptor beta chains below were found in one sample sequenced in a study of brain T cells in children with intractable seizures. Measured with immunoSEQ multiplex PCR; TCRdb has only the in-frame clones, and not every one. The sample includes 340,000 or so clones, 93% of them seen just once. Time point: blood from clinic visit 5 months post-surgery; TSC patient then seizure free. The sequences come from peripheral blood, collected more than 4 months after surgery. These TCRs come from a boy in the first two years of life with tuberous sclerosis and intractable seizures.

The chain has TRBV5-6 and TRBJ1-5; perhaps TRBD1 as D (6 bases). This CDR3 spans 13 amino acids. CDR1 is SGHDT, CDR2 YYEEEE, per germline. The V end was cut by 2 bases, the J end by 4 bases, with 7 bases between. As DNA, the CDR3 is TGTGCCAGCAGCTTAAGGGGGAATCAGCCCCAGCATTTT. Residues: CASSLRGNQPQHF.

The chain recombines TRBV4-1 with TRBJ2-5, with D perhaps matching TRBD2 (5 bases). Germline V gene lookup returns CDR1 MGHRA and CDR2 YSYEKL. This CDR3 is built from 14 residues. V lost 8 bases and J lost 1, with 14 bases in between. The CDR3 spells CASSRGAPQETQYF. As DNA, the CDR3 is TGCGCCAGCTCCCGGGGAGCCCCCCAAGAGACCCAGTACTTC.

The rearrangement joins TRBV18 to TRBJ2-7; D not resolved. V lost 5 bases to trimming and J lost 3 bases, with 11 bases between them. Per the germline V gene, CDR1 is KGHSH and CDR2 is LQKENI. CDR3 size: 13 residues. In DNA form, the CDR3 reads TGTGCCAGCTCAAGCCAGAAGGACTACGAGCAGTACTTC. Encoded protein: CASSSQKDYEQYF.

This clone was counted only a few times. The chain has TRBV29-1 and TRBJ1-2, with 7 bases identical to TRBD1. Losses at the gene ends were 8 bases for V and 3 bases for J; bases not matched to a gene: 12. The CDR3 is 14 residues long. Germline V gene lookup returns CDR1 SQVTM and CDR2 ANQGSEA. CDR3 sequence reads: CSTDREGGHYGYTF. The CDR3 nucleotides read TGCAGCACTGACAGGGAAGGGGGGCACTATGGCTACACCTTC.

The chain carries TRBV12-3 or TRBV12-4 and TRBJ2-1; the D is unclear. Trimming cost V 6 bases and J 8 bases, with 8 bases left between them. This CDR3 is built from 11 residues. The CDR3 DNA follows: TGTGCCAGCAGCCCCTTTGATGAGCAGTTCTTC. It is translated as CASSPFDEQFF.

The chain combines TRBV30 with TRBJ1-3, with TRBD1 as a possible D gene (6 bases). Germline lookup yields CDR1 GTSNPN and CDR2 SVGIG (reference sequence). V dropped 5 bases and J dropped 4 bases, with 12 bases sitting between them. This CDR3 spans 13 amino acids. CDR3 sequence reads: CAWSPGHGNTIYF. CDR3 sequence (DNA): TGTGCCTGGTCCCCGGGACACGGAAACACCATATATTTT.

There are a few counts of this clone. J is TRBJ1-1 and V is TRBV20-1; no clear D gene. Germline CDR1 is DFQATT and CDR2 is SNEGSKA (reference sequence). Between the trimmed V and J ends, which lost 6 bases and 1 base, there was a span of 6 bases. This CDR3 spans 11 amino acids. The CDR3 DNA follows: TGCAGTGCCGGGCGGAACACTGAAGCTTTCTTT. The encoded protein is CSAGRNTEAFF.

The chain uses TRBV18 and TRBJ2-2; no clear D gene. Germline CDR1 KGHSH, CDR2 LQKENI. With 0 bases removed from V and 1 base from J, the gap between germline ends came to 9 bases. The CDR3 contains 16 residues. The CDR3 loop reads CASSPPVRMNTGELFF. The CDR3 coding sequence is TGTGCCAGCTCACCACCTGTACGGATGAACACCGGGGAGCTGTTTTTT.

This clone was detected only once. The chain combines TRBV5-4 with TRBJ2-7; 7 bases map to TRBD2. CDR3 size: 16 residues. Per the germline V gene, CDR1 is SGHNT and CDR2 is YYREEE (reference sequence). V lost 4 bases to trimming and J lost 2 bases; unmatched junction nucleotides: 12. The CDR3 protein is CASSGGDSRAAYEQYF. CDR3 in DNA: TGTGCCAGCAGCGGGGGGGATTCTAGGGCGGCCTACGAGCAGTACTTC.

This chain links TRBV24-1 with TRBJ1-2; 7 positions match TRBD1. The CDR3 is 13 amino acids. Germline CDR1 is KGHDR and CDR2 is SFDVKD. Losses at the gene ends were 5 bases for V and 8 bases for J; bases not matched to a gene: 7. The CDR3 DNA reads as TGTGCCACCAGTGGGCCACAGGGGAAGGGCTACACCTTC. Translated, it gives CATSGPQGKGYTF.

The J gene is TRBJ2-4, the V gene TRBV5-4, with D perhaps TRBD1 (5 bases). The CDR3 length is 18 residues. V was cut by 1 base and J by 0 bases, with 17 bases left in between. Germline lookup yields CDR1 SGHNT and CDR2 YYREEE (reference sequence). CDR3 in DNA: TGTGCCAGCAGCTTGTCAACGACAGTCACCCTAGCCAAAAACATTCAGTACTTC. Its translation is CASSLSTTVTLAKNIQYF.

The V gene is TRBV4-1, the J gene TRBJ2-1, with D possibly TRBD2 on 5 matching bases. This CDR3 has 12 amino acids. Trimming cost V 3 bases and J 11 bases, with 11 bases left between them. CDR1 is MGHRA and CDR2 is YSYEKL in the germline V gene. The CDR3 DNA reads TGCGCCAGCAGCCAGTCCGTCGGGAAGCAGTTCTTC. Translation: CASSQSVGKQFF.

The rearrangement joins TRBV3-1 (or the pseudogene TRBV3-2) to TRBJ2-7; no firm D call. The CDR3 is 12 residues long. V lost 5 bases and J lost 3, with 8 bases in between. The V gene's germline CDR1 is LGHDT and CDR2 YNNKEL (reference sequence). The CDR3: CASSSDDYEQYF. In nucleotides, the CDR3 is TGTGCCAGCAGCTCGGACGACTACGAGCAGTACTTC.

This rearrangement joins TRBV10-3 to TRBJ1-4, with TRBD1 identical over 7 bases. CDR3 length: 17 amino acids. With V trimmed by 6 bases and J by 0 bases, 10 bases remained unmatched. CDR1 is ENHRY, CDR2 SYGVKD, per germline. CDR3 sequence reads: CAIRLIGTAATNEKLFF. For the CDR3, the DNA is TGTGCCATCAGACTAATAGGGACAGCGGCAACTAATGAAAAACTGTTTTTT.

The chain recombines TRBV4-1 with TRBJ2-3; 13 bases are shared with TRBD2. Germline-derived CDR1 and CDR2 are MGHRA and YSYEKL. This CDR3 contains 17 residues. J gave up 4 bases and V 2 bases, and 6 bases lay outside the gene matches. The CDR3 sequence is CASSQTWTSGSSDTQYF. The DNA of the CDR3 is TGCGCCAGCAGCCAAACTTGGACTAGCGGGAGCTCAGATACGCAGTATTTT.

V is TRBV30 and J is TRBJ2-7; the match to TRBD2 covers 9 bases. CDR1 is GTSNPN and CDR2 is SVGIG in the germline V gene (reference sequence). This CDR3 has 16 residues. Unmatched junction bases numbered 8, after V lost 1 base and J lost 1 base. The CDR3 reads CAWSELTSGNSYEQYF. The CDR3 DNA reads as TGTGCCTGGAGTGAATTGACTAGCGGAAATTCCTACGAGCAGTACTTC.

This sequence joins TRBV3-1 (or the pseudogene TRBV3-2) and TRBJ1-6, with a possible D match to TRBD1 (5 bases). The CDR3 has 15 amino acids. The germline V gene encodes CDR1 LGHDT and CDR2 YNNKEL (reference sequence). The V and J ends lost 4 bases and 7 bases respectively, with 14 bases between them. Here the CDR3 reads CASSPLGGGNSPLHF. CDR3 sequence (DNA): TGTGCCAGCAGCCCCCTGGGGGGTGGAAATTCACCCCTCCACTTT.

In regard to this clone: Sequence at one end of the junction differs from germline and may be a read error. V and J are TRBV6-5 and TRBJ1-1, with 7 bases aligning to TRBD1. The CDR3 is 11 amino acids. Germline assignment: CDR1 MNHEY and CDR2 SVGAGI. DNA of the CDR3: TGTGCCAGCAGTTACGAGGGGGCCCTTGTCTTT. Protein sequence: CASSYEGALVF.

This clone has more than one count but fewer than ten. The CDR3 nucleotides read TGTGCCACCGGTGGCCCAATCAGAAACACCATATATTTT. Its protein product is CATGGPIRNTIYF. V gene TRBV24-1 combines with J gene TRBJ1-3, with D unresolved. The CDR3 is 13 residues long. Trimming cost V 9 bases and J 5 bases, with 13 bases left between them. Germline CDR1 is KGHDR and CDR2 is SFDVKD.

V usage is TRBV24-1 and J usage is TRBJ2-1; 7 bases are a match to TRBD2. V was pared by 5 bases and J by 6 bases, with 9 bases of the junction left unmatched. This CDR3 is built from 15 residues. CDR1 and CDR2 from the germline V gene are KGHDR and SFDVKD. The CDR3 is CATSATGGLGNEQFF. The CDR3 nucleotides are TGTGCCACCAGTGCGACGGGAGGTCTAGGCAATGAGCAGTTCTTC.

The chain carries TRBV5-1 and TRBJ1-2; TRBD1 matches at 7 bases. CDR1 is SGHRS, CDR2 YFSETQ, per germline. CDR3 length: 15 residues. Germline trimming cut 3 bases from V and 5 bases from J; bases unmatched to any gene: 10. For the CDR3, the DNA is TGCGCCAGCAGCTCCGACAGGGAAGCGTGGTATGGCTACACCTTC. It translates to CASSSDREAWYGYTF.

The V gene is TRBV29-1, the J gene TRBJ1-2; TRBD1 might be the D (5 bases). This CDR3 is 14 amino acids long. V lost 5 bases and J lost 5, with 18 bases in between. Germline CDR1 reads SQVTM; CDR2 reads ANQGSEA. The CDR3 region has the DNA TGCAGCGTTATCGTCCAGGGAACGGGGTATGGCTACACCTTC. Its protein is CSVIVQGTGYGYTF.

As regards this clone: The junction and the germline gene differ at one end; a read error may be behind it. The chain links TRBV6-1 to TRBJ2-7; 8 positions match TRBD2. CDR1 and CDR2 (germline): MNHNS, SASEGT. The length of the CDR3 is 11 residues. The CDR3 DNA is TGTGCCAGCAGTGAAGCCCCGGGAGGGGTCTTC. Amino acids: CASSEAPGGVF.

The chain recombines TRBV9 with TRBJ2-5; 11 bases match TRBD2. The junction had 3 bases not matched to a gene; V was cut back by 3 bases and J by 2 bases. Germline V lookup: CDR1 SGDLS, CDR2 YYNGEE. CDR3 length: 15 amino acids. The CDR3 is CASSETSGVQETQYF. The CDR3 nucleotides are TGTGCCAGCAGCGAGACTAGCGGGGTTCAAGAGACCCAGTACTTC.

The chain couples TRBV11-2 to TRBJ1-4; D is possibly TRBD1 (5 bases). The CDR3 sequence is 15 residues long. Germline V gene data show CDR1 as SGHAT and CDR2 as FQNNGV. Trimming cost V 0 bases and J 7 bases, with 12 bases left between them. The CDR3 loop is CASSLDRGVVEKLFF. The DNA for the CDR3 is TGTGCCAGCAGCTTAGATAGAGGGGTAGTTGAAAAACTGTTTTTT.

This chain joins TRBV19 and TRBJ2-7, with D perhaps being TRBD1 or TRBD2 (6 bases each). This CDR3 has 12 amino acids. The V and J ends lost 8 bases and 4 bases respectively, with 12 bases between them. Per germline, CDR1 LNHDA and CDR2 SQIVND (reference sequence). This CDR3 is CASRGLSYEQYF. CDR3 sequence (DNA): TGTGCCAGTCGGGGGCTCTCGTACGAGCAGTACTTC. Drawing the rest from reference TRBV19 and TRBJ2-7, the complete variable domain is DGGITQSPKYLFRKEGQNVTLSCEQNLNHDAMYWYRQDPGQGLRLIYYSQIVNDFQKGDIAEGYSVSREKKESFPLTVTSAQKNPTAFYLCASRGLSYEQYFGPGTRLTVT.

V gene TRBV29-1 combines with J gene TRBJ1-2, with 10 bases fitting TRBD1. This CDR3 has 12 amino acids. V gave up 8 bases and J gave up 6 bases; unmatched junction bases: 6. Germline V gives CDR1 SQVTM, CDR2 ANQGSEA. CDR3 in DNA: TGCAGCTATGGGGACAGGGGAGATGGCTACACCTTC. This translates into CSYGDRGDGYTF.

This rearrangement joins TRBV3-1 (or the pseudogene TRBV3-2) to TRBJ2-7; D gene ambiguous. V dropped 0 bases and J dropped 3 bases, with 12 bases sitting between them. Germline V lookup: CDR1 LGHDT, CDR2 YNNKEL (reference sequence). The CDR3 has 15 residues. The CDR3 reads CASSQDWVTDYEQYF. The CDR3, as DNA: TGTGCCAGCAGCCAAGATTGGGTGACTGACTACGAGCAGTACTTC.

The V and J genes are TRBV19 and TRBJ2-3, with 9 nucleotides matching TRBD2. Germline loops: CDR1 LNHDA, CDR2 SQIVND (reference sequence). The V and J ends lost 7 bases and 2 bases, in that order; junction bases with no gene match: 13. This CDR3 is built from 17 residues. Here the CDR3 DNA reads TGTGCCAGTACCCAAATGGAGACTAGCGGTCCCACAGATACGCAGTATTTT. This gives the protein CASTQMETSGPTDTQYF.

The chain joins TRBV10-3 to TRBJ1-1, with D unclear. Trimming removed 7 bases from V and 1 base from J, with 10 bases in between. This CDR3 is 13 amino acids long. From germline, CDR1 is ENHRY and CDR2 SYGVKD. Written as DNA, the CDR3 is TGTGCCATCACTCCGGACCCGAACACTGAAGCTTTCTTT. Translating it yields CAITPDPNTEAFF.

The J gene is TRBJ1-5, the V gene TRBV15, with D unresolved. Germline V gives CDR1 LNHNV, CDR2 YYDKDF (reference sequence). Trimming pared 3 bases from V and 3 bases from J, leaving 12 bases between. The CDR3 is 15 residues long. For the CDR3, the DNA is TGTGCCACCAGCAGGGACCGTTATGTCAATCAGCCCCAGCATTTT. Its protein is CATSRDRYVNQPQHF.